The rows below give T cell receptor beta chains drawn from one sample of a study of T cells in tuberculosis. Sequencing was performed with immunoSEQ multiplex PCR; in TCRdb, only in-frame clones are kept and a portion is missing. The table shows about 88,000 clones, with roughly 90% occurring only once. The source material was CD1b-GMM tetramer-negative cells sorted from PBMCs. The receptors shown here come from an adult woman with latent tuberculosis. Each CDR3 is given with its conserved first and last residue. Fields, in order: V gene, CDR3 length, D gene, clone size, J gene, CDR3 DNA, CDR3 protein. A D gene is named only where the DNA matches it firmly. The listing skips clone size in some rows; elsewhere it reads once, few, many or a size class.

TRBV27	12	TRBD1	.	TRBJ2-1	TGTGCCAGAAGACAGGGGGCCAATGAGCAGTTCTTC	CARRQGANEQFF
TRBV13	16	TRBD1	.	TRBJ2-3	TGTGCCAGCAGCTCCAGGACAGGGGGCGCGGTAGATACGCAGTATTTT	CASSSRTGGAVDTQYF
TRBV2	14	TRBD1	.	TRBJ1-2	TGTGCCAGCAGTGTCGGGACAGGGGGGGATGGCTACACCTTC	CASSVGTGGDGYTF
TRBV28	14	.	.	TRBJ2-4	TGTGCCAGCAGAGGGGCGATCTCCGGAAACATTCAGTACTTC	CASRGAISGNIQYF
TRBV6-1	14	TRBD1	.	TRBJ1-6	TGTGCCAGCAGTGCTCAGGGGGCGGATTCACCCCTCCACTTT	CASSAQGADSPLHF
TRBV5-6	13	TRBD1	.	TRBJ1-2	TGTGCCAGCAGCATAAGGACAGGCAGGGGCTACACCTTC	CASSIRTGRGYTF
TRBV10-3	11	.	once	TRBJ2-5	TGTGCCACGTCCGAGGAAGAGACCCAGTACTTC	CATSEEETQYF
TRBV29-1	14	.	.	TRBJ2-3	TGCAGCGTTGTGGTACAGGGAGTACCAGATACGCAGTATTTT	CSVVVQGVPDTQYF
TRBV5-1	19	TRBD2	.	TRBJ2-2	TGCGCCAGCAGCGGGATCGTGAGCGGGGGGGCCTTAATCACCGGGGAGCTGTTTTTT	CASSGIVSGGALITGELFF
TRBV2	16	TRBD1	.	TRBJ1-4	TGTGCCAGCAGGAGACCGGGACAGGGCCCTAATGAAAAACTGTTTTTT	CASRRPGQGPNEKLFF
TRBV10-1	17	TRBD2	.	TRBJ2-3	TGCGCCAGCAACCAAACTAGCGGGGGGGAGCCCACAGATACGCAGTATTTT	CASNQTSGGEPTDTQYF
TRBV4-1	20	TRBD1	.	TRBJ1-3	TGCGCCAGCAGCCCCCGAGGTCGGGACAGGGGAAGTTCGTCTGGAAACACCATATATTTT	CASSPRGRDRGSSSGNTIYF
TRBV2	13	.	.	TRBJ1-6	TGTGCCAGCGAGGAACAGGCTAATTCACCCCTCCACTTT	CASEEQANSPLHF
TRBV5-1	15	.	.	TRBJ1-5	TGCGCCAGCAGCTTGGATACACAACCCAATCAGCCCCAGCATTTT	CASSLDTQPNQPQHF
TRBV7-2	15	.	.	TRBJ2-5	TGTGCCAGCAGCTTAGCTTTTAACCTACAAGAGACCCAGTACTTC	CASSLAFNLQETQYF
TRBV2	15	.	.	TRBJ1-5	TGTGCCAGCAGGAGGGGGACGGCTAGCAATCAGCCCCAGCATTTT	CASRRGTASNQPQHF
TRBV6-1	14	TRBD2	.	TRBJ2-1	TGTGCCAGCAGATCCGGGACTAGCTCAATTGAGCAGTTCTTC	CASRSGTSSIEQFF
TRBV6-1	13	TRBD1	once	TRBJ2-1	TGTGCCAGCAGCGACAGGGGATACAATGAGCAGTTCTTC	CASSDRGYNEQFF
TRBV30	15	.	.	TRBJ2-5	TGTGCCTGGAGTTTTACTATGCCCATCTCAGAGACCCAGTACTTC	CAWSFTMPISETQYF
TRBV27	15	.	.	TRBJ1-1	TGTGCCAGCAGTTCCCCATCAGGGGCCAACACTGAAGCTTTCTTT	CASSSPSGANTEAFF
TRBV19	15	TRBD1	once	TRBJ1-2	TGTGCCAGTAGTATAGGGAGGGGGCTCGGCTATGGCTACACCTTC	CASSIGRGLGYGYTF
TRBV7-9	16	.	.	TRBJ2-1	TGTGCCAGCAGCCATGCGGACTCGCCTTCCTACAATGAGCAGTTCTTC	CASSHADSPSYNEQFF
TRBV4-1	14	.	.	TRBJ2-1	TGCGCCAGCAGCCAAGTCCATCCTAGCGTTGAGCAGTTCTTC	CASSQVHPSVEQFF
TRBV29-1	17	.	.	TRBJ2-1	TGCAGCGTTGAAGCGGCCGTCAGGGGTAGAACCTACAATGAGCAGTTCTTC	CSVEAAVRGRTYNEQFF
TRBV6-4	16	TRBD2	.	TRBJ2-1	TGTGCCAGCAGTGACTCGCCTAGCGGGGGCTACAATGAGCAGTTCTTC	CASSDSPSGGYNEQFF
TRBV2	13	.	.	TRBJ2-3	TGTGCCAGCAGGCGGGATCGCACAGATACGCAGTATTTC	CASRRDRTDTQYF
TRBV29-1	15	.	.	TRBJ2-1	TGCAGCGCGGAAAAAACAGGGTGGGATTACAATGAGCAGTTCTTC	CSAEKTGWDYNEQFF
TRBV5-4	18	.	.	TRBJ2-1	TGTGCCAGCAGCTTGCCTAGCCGAGGCCGTACCTCCTACAATGAGCAGTTCTTC	CASSLPSRGRTSYNEQFF